This T cell receptor (beta chain) appears in the sequencing data of a study of T cell responses to AZD1222 COVID-19 vaccine. Study-wide results and caveats: The span of vaccine-associated CD4 TCRs extended across spike, with dominance at 160-218 and 743-854.

This clone was seen only once. Its target is not known. Here immunoSEQ multiplex PCR was the method, and the copy in TCRdb shows in-frame clones only, minus some. Among 120,000 to 150,000 clones, roughly nine tenths were seen once, and the ten largest hold more than 1.4%. With 0 bases clipped from V and 3 bases from J, the junction kept 4 bases outside the gene matches. Germline values: CDR1 MNHEY, CDR2 SVGAGI. The CDR3 consists of 15 residues. V and J are TRBV6-5 and TRBJ2-7; 8 bases match TRBD1. The origin of this receptor is an adult in good health. Source: peripheral blood, taken on day 0 of AZD1222 vaccination. DNA of the CDR3: TGTGCCAGCAGTTACTCGAGCGGACAGGGCTACGAGCAGTACTTC. Translating gives CASSYSSGQGYEQYF.